The 10 T cell receptor beta chains presented below share a single source sample, sequenced in a study of blood T cell repertoires in COVID-19. Sequencing was performed with immunoSEQ multiplex PCR; in TCRdb, only in-frame clones are kept and a portion is missing. The sample contains 310,000 or so clones, around 83% of which appear only once. The sequenced material came from peripheral blood. Source of these receptors: a woman aged 50 to 60 with acute or convalescent COVID-19.

V gene TRBV12-3 or TRBV12-4 combines with J gene TRBJ2-1, with D unresolved. V was trimmed by 0 bases and J by 10 bases, leaving 4 bases between them. The CDR3 runs to 11 residues. The CDR3 DNA sequence: TGTGCCAGCAGTTTAGCTGAGGAGCAGTTCTTC. Encoded protein: CASSLAEEQFF.

This chain links TRBV7-9 with TRBJ1-2, with 9 nucleotides matching TRBD1. The CDR3 is 15 residues long. V shed 4 bases, J shed 8 bases, and the junction held 11 bases outside the gene matches. The germline V gene encodes CDR1 SEHNR and CDR2 FQNEAQ (reference sequence). In nucleotides, the CDR3 is TGTGCCAGCAGCTCAGAGTTTATCACAGGGGGCGGCTACACCTTC. Its translation: CASSSEFITGGGYTF.

The rearrangement links TRBV10-3 to TRBJ1-1; maybe TRBD1 (5 bases). Germline lookup yields CDR1 ENHRY and CDR2 SYGVKD. The CDR3 contains 14 residues. The germline V and J ends were trimmed by 9 bases and 2 bases, with 16 bases remaining between them. CDR3 DNA sequence: TGTGCCATTGCCCAGGGCGGAGATAACACTGAAGCTTTCTTT. Translating it yields CAIAQGGDNTEAFF.

The chain employs TRBV7-8 and TRBJ2-7, with a possible D match to TRBD1 (6 bases). V was shortened by 0 bases and J by 2 bases, with 14 bases between the two germline ends. Per germline, CDR1 SGHVS and CDR2 FQNEAQ. The CDR3 totals 16 residues. In DNA form, the CDR3 reads TGTGCCAGCAGCTTAGCGGAGCCAGGGGCGGCCTACGAGCAGTACTTC. Protein: CASSLAEPGAAYEQYF.

There are a few counts of this clone. The V call is TRBV5-5, the J call TRBJ1-1; D call uncertain. Between the trimmed V and J ends, which lost 3 bases and 0 bases, there was a span of 12 bases. The CDR3 has 15 residues. The germline V gene encodes CDR1 SGHKS and CDR2 YYEKEE (reference sequence). The CDR3 reads CASSSQAEMNTEAFF. The CDR3 nucleotides are TGTGCCAGCAGCTCCCAGGCTGAGATGAACACTGAAGCTTTCTTT.

This clone appeared a single time. CDR3 bases: TGTGCCAGCAGTTGGACTAGCGGGCTCAGCACAGATACGCAGTATTTT. Protein: CASSWTSGLSTDTQYF. The chain employs TRBV6-2 or TRBV6-3 and TRBJ2-3, with 11 bases fitting TRBD2. The V gene end was trimmed by 4 bases and the J gene end by 0 bases; junction bases not matched to a gene: 3. The CDR3 has 16 amino acids. CDR1 MNHEY and CDR2 SVGEGT come from the germline V gene.

The chain links TRBV14 to TRBJ1-1; D is unclear. The CDR3 runs to 13 residues. V was clipped by 2 bases and J by 1 base, with 5 bases between them. Germline CDR1 and CDR2: SGHDN and FVKESK. CDR3 region: CASSQLSNTEAFF. The CDR3 bases are TGTGCCAGCAGCCAACTTTCGAACACTGAAGCTTTCTTT. Combining the CDR3 with reference TRBV14 and TRBJ1-1 gives the whole variable domain EAGVTQFPSHSVIEKGQTVTLRCDPISGHDNLYWYRRVMGKEIKFLLHFVKESKQDESGMPNNRFLAERTGGTYSTLKVQPAELEDSGVYFCASSQLSNTEAFFGQGTRLTVV.

V gene TRBV5-1 combines with J gene TRBJ2-6, with D possibly TRBD2 on 5 matching bases. CDR1 SGHRS and CDR2 YFSETQ come from the germline V gene. Trimming pared 6 bases from V and 3 bases from J, leaving 10 bases between. The CDR3 contains 14 residues. In nucleotides, the CDR3 is TGCGCCAGCAAAGAGGGAAATGGGGCCAACGTCCTGACTTTC. Its protein is CASKEGNGANVLTF.

This clone occurred once. The V call is TRBV11-2, the J call TRBJ1-1; the D gene is possibly TRBD1 (5 bases). Trimming shortened V by 5 bases and J by 9 bases, and 13 bases separated the two germline ends. Germline-derived CDR1 and CDR2 are SGHAT and FQNNGV. The CDR3 is 12 residues long. This CDR3 reads CASSGQGTKAFF. In DNA, the CDR3 is TGTGCCAGCAGCGGCCAGGGAACTAAAGCTTTCTTT.

This clone showed up just a few times. This rearrangement joins TRBV30 to TRBJ1-5; possibly TRBD1 for D (5 bases). The germline V and J ends were trimmed by 2 bases and 5 bases, with 16 bases remaining between them. Germline V gene data show CDR1 as GTSNPN and CDR2 as SVGIG (reference sequence). The CDR3 has 15 amino acids. The CDR3 nucleotides are TGTGCCTGGAGTTTCCCAGATACAGGTCATCAGCCCCAGCATTTT. Amino acid sequence: CAWSFPDTGHQPQHF.